The 11 T cell receptor beta chains given below trace back to one sample, sequenced in a study of shared clonotypes between healthy human individuals (dated by TCRdb to about 2020). Library construction relied on the immunoSEQ multiplex PCR assay. Entries here come from immuneACCESS through TCRdb and include only in-frame sequences with V and J called. Some clones fail to appear in such tables; in the studies checked, an unresolved V gene covers under half of the shortfall, and the cause of the remainder is unknown. The sample includes roughly 510,000 clones, with about 79% observed a single time. About an eighth of the sample lies in the top ten. The sequenced material came from PBMCs. Source of these receptors: a woman in her 40s in good health. Some clones in this sample may be carry-over from other donors' samples.

The chain combines TRBV30 with TRBJ2-1, with D perhaps TRBD1 or TRBD2 (5 bases each). This CDR3 has 13 residues. V was pared by 4 bases and J by 8 bases, with 15 bases between. The V gene's germline CDR1 is GTSNPN and CDR2 SVGIG (reference sequence). The CDR3 sequence: CAWTGALGHEQFF. The CDR3 DNA is TGTGCCTGGACCGGGGCCCTCGGGCATGAGCAGTTCTTC.

A single count supports this clone. This rearrangement joins TRBV5-4 to TRBJ1-2; tentative D call: TRBD1 (6 bases). The CDR3 contains 14 residues. The V and J ends lost 3 bases and 4 bases respectively, with 13 bases between them. Germline CDR1 reads SGHNT; CDR2 reads YYREEE (reference sequence). The CDR3 spells CASSSNQGTYGYTF. The CDR3 DNA follows: TGTGCCAGCAGCTCCAACCAGGGGACCTATGGCTACACCTTC. Variable domain in full (rest from reference TRBV5-4 and TRBJ1-2): ETGVTQSPTHLIKTRGQQVTLRCSSQSGHNTVSWYQQALGQGPQFIFQYYREEENGRGNFPPRFSGLQFPNYSSELNVNALELDDSALYLCASSSNQGTYGYTFGSGTRLTVV.

The genes are TRBV5-1 and TRBJ2-2; TRBD2 matches at 13 bases. CDR1 and CDR2 from the germline V gene are SGHRS and YFSETQ. This CDR3 is built from 16 residues. The ends lost 4 bases at V and 5 bases at J; junction bases unmatched: 5. The CDR3 DNA follows: TGCGCCAGCAGCCTTACTAGCGGGAGGGGTACCGGGGAGCTGTTTTTT. It is translated as CASSLTSGRGTGELFF. Full variable domain (rest looked up from reference TRBV5-1 and TRBJ2-2): KAGVTQTPRYLIKTRGQQVTLSCSPISGHRSVSWYQQTPGQGLQFLFEYFSETQRNKGNFPGRFSGRQFSNSRSEMNVSTLELGDSALYLCASSLTSGRGTGELFFGEGSRLTVL.

The chain carries TRBV7-9 and TRBJ2-1; 9 positions match TRBD2. The CDR3 is 16 residues long. From germline, CDR1 is SEHNR and CDR2 FQNEAQ (reference sequence). V was clipped by 1 base and J by 7 bases; unmatched bases: 8. The CDR3 here is CASSLGWASGKNEQFF. CDR3 nucleotides: TGTGCCAGCAGCTTAGGGTGGGCTAGCGGGAAGAATGAGCAGTTCTTC.

This clone appeared a single time. The chain employs TRBV6-1 and TRBJ2-7; 10 bases fit TRBD2. Germline values: CDR1 MNHNS, CDR2 SASEGT. V shed 7 bases, J shed 2 bases, and the junction held 8 bases outside the gene matches. This CDR3 is 15 amino acids long. The CDR3: CASNEGLAATYEQYF. The CDR3 nucleotides are TGTGCCAGCAACGAAGGACTAGCGGCAACCTACGAGCAGTACTTC.

V gene TRBV6-1 combines with J gene TRBJ1-4; D gene ambiguous. CDR1 and CDR2 from the germline V gene are MNHNS and SASEGT. The length of the CDR3 is 13 residues. Between the trimmed V and J ends, which lost 1 base and 8 bases, there was a span of 8 bases. CDR3 nucleotides: TGTGCCAGCAGTGAAGGGTCTAGAGAAAAACTGTTTTTT. Its translation: CASSEGSREKLFF.

V usage is TRBV6-1 and J usage is TRBJ2-5; 8 nucleotides line up with TRBD2. Trimming cost V 0 bases and J 7 bases; bases outside gene matches: 7. CDR3 length equals 15 residues. Germline V gene lookup returns CDR1 MNHNS and CDR2 SASEGT. The chain's CDR3 is CASSEARAGVGTQYF. Written as DNA, the CDR3 is TGTGCCAGCAGTGAAGCCCGAGCGGGAGTTGGGACCCAGTACTTC.

This clone was observed once. The CDR3 bases are TGTGCCAGCAGTTTAGTAGGGGACCTACGCTCCTACGAGCAGTACTTC. Amino acids: CASSLVGDLRSYEQYF. The chain joins TRBV27 to TRBJ2-7; possibly TRBD1 or TRBD2 for D (5 bases each). The germline V and J ends were trimmed by 2 bases and 0 bases, with 14 bases remaining between them. From germline, CDR1 is MNHEY and CDR2 SMNVEV (reference sequence). The CDR3 has 16 residues.

The CDR3 spells CASSSLFSENTGELFF. CDR3 in DNA: TGTGCCAGCAGCTCCCTTTTCTCAGAAAACACCGGGGAGCTGTTTTTT. J is TRBJ2-2 and V is TRBV5-6, with D unresolved. V lost 3 bases and J lost 2, with 14 bases in between. Germline lookup yields CDR1 SGHDT and CDR2 YYEEEE. This CDR3 has 16 residues.

The V and J genes are TRBV11-2 and TRBJ2-1; 8 nucleotides align to TRBD2. The CDR3 length is 15 residues. V trimming: 5 bases; J trimming: 9 bases; junction bases outside the gene matches: 12. Germline V gene sequence: CDR1 SGHAT, CDR2 FQNNGV. CDR3 region: CASSPDSGKRGEQFF. CDR3 sequence (DNA): TGTGCCAGCAGCCCCGATAGCGGGAAGCGCGGTGAGCAGTTCTTC.

Note on this clone: A much larger clone sits a single nucleotide away, making a read error possible. The DNA for the CDR3 is TGTGCCAGCAGCCCGGGACAGGGGAACACTGAAGCTTTCTTT. It encodes CASSPGQGNTEAFF. The chain carries TRBV7-9 and TRBJ1-1, with TRBD1 matching over 9 bases. The CDR3 is 14 residues long. Germline V gene data show CDR1 as SEHNR and CDR2 as FQNEAQ (reference sequence). The junction had 2 bases not matched to a gene; V was cut back by 5 bases and J by 1 base. The complete variable domain, with remaining parts taken from reference TRBV7-9 and TRBJ1-1, reads DTGVSQNPRHKITKRGQNVTFRCDPISEHNRLYWYRQTLGQGPEFLTYFQNEAQLEKSRLLSDRFSAERPKGSFSTLEIQRTEQGDSAMYLCASSPGQGNTEAFFGQGTRLTVV.